This T cell receptor (beta chain) is from a study of T cells in Graves' hyperthyroidism and ophthalmopathy. Amplification of TCR beta CDR3 regions used RNA as the template. The study used the HTBI primer set for a first-round RT-PCR of the TCR CDR3. Via MiXCR, TCRdb re-called the multiplex PCR reads, giving one row per CDR3 protein. The sample comprises 450,000 to 700,000 distinct CDR3 sequences, just over 45% of which are singletons, and around 7.7% rests with the top ten. The CDR3 has 20 residues. Germline V gene data show CDR1 as SGHNT and CDR2 as YENEEA. Trimming removed 0 bases from V and 5 bases from J; junction bases left unmatched: 16. For Graves' hyperthyroidism to be stable, ophthalmopathy could not progress within 18 months. With regard to this clonotype: Antigen: not known.

Study observations and caveats: In simple terms, a model built on 13 V-J features told ophthalmopathy apart from stable hyperthyroidism.

The sample was peripheral blood or thyroid tissue (not recorded which). The genes are TRBV11-3 and TRBJ2-5, with 12 bases aligning to TRBD2. The TCR originated in a woman aged 18-29 years with Graves' hyperthyroidism. CDR3 sequence: CASSLDHLAGGLDSRETQYF. DNA for the CDR3: TGTGCCAGCAGCTTAGACCACCTAGCGGGAGGGCTGGACAGTCGGGAGACCCAGTACTTC.